This TCR beta chain was captured in a study of T cell changes during pregnancy in multiple sclerosis. Unmatched junction bases numbered 15, after V lost 4 bases and J lost 9 bases. This CDR3 is built from 17 residues. Germline V gives CDR1 MNHEY, CDR2 SMNVEV (reference sequence). Profiled with immunoSEQ multiplex PCR; TCRdb holds only in-frame clones, not every one. The repertoire holds 84,000 or so clones, with 94% as singletons. This rearrangement joins TRBV27 to TRBJ1-6; TRBD1 aligns across 7 bases. The sequence was collected from a female donor with multiple sclerosis, enrolled in a pregnancy study. The material was peripheral blood, obtained in the third trimester of pregnancy. In nucleotides, the CDR3 is TGTGCCAGCAGTTACCGGGACAGAAGTACCGCCGGTTCACCCCTCCACTTT. This encodes CASSYRDRSTAGSPLHF.